A selection of T cell receptor beta chains follows, all from one sample in a study of blood T cell repertoires in COVID-19. Only in-frame clones appear in the TCRdb table, and some are missing; sequencing was by immunoSEQ multiplex PCR. Among about 170,000 clones listed, under 90% were seen once. The sequencing sample was made of peripheral blood. The receptors here all came from a woman of 80 years or more with acute or convalescent COVID-19. Each CDR3 is given with its conserved first and last residue. The order of the fields is D gene, J gene, clone size, V gene, CDR3 DNA, CDR3 protein. D genes are given only for firm matches. Clone size is shown for a subset of rows, as once, few, many or a class of expanded clone.

d_call: TRBD1; j_call: TRBJ2-5; clone_size: .; v_call: TRBV12-3/TRBV12-4; cdr3_nt: TGTGCCAGCAGTAGGACAGGGGAAGAGACCCAGTACTTC; cdr3_aa: CASSRTGEETQYF
d_call: TRBD1; j_call: TRBJ2-7; clone_size: .; v_call: TRBV5-6; cdr3_nt: TGTGCCAGCAGGAATCTTCAGGGGGCCGGCGAGCAGTACTTC; cdr3_aa: CASRNLQGAGEQYF
d_call: TRBD1; j_call: TRBJ2-2; clone_size: .; v_call: TRBV7-7; cdr3_nt: TGTGCTAGCAGCTGGGACAGGGCCACCGGGGAGCTGTTTTTT; cdr3_aa: CASSWDRATGELFF
d_call: .; j_call: TRBJ1-6; clone_size: .; v_call: TRBV2; cdr3_nt: TGTGCCAGCAGTGAAGCGCTTTTTGGGGGGAACTATAATTCACCCCTCCACTTT; cdr3_aa: CASSEALFGGNYNSPLHF
d_call: .; j_call: TRBJ1-3; clone_size: few; v_call: TRBV3-1/TRBV3-2; cdr3_nt: TGTGCCAGCAGCCAAGAGATTACAGGTCCGAACACCATATATTTT; cdr3_aa: CASSQEITGPNTIYF
d_call: .; j_call: TRBJ1-4; clone_size: .; v_call: TRBV7-9; cdr3_nt: TGTGCCAGCAGCCAACCCAGGGACGAGGGGGAACTGTTTTTT; cdr3_aa: CASSQPRDEGELFF
d_call: .; j_call: TRBJ2-7; clone_size: .; v_call: TRBV7-2; cdr3_nt: TGTGCCAGCAGCTTATCTTTCTCCTACGAGCAGTACTTC; cdr3_aa: CASSLSFSYEQYF
d_call: TRBD1; j_call: TRBJ2-3; clone_size: once; v_call: TRBV19; cdr3_nt: TGTGCCAGTAGTAAACGGACAGGACCAGATACGCAGTATTTT; cdr3_aa: CASSKRTGPDTQYF
d_call: TRBD1; j_call: TRBJ2-7; clone_size: once; v_call: TRBV18; cdr3_nt: TGTGCCAGCTCACCACTACAGGGGAGACTTTACGAGCAGTACTTC; cdr3_aa: CASSPLQGRLYEQYF
d_call: .; j_call: TRBJ1-4; clone_size: .; v_call: TRBV5-4; cdr3_nt: TGTGCCAGCAGCCCGGGGGGAGGGACGGTTAATGAAAAACTGTTTTTT; cdr3_aa: CASSPGGGTVNEKLFF
d_call: TRBD2; j_call: TRBJ2-5; clone_size: .; v_call: TRBV3-1/TRBV3-2; cdr3_nt: TGTGCCAGCAGCCATAGCGGGAGCGGGCAAGAGACCCAGTACTTC; cdr3_aa: CASSHSGSGQETQYF
d_call: .; j_call: TRBJ2-1; clone_size: .; v_call: TRBV3-1/TRBV3-2; cdr3_nt: TGTGCCAGCAGCCTCCCCCGGAGGTACTATGAGCAGTTCTTC; cdr3_aa: CASSLPRRYYEQFF
d_call: .; j_call: TRBJ2-1; clone_size: .; v_call: TRBV30; cdr3_nt: TGTGCCTGGAGTGTAACCAGGATTGGCAATGAGCAGTTCTTC; cdr3_aa: CAWSVTRIGNEQFF
d_call: .; j_call: TRBJ1-4; clone_size: .; v_call: TRBV4-3; cdr3_nt: TGCGCCAGCAGCCAAGATATGGGGGGAGAAAAACTGTTTTTT; cdr3_aa: CASSQDMGGEKLFF
d_call: .; j_call: TRBJ2-3; clone_size: .; v_call: TRBV27; cdr3_nt: TGTGCCAGCGTACAGGCTGACCCTAGCACAGATACGCAGTATTTT; cdr3_aa: CASVQADPSTDTQYF
d_call: TRBD1; j_call: TRBJ2-2; clone_size: few; v_call: TRBV6-6; cdr3_nt: TGTGCCAGCAGTTTTGGACAGGGTCCCACCGGGGAGCTGTTTTTT; cdr3_aa: CASSFGQGPTGELFF
d_call: TRBD2; j_call: TRBJ2-3; clone_size: .; v_call: TRBV5-1; cdr3_nt: TGCGCCAGCAGCCACATAGCGGGTGGGGGAAATACGCAGTATTTT; cdr3_aa: CASSHIAGGGNTQYF
d_call: TRBD2; j_call: TRBJ2-2; clone_size: .; v_call: TRBV2; cdr3_nt: TGTGCCAGCAGTGAAGCGAGGCTAGCGGGGTTAAACACCGGGGAGCTGTTTTTT; cdr3_aa: CASSEARLAGLNTGELFF
d_call: TRBD1; j_call: TRBJ2-5; clone_size: .; v_call: TRBV18; cdr3_nt: TGTGCCAGCTCACCACCTGCAGGGGGTCAAGAGACCCAGTACTTC; cdr3_aa: CASSPPAGGQETQYF
d_call: .; j_call: TRBJ1-5; clone_size: .; v_call: TRBV28; cdr3_nt: TGTGCCAGCAGCCTAGGAGGGATCTTCAATCAGCCCCAGCATTTT; cdr3_aa: CASSLGGIFNQPQHF
d_call: .; j_call: TRBJ2-2; clone_size: .; v_call: TRBV4-3; cdr3_nt: TGCGCCAGCAGCGATCAGGACGGGGAGCTGTTTTTT; cdr3_aa: CASSDQDGELFF
d_call: TRBD1; j_call: TRBJ1-1; clone_size: .; v_call: TRBV2; cdr3_nt: TGTGCCAGCTGCCGTGCAGGGGGAGGCACTGAAGCTTTCTTT; cdr3_aa: CASCRAGGGTEAFF
d_call: .; j_call: TRBJ1-1; clone_size: .; v_call: TRBV6-5; cdr3_nt: TGTGCCAGCAGTTACCAGGGGCGAACTGAAGCTTTCTTT; cdr3_aa: CASSYQGRTEAFF
d_call: .; j_call: TRBJ1-6; clone_size: .; v_call: TRBV19; cdr3_nt: TGTGCCAGTAGTCCCGCCAGGGATAATTCACCCCTCCACTTT; cdr3_aa: CASSPARDNSPLHF